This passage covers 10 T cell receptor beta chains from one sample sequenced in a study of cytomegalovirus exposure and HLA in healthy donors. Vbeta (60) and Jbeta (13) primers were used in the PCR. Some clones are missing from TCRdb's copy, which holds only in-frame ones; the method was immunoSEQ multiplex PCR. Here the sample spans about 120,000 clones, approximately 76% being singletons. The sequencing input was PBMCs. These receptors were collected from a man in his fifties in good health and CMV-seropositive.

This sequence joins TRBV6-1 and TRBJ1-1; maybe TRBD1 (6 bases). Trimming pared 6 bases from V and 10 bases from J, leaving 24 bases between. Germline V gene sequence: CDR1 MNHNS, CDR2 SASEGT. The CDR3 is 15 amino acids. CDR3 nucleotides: TGTGCCAGCAGGATAGAGGGGGGGTTAAGGGTGGGAGCTTTCTTT. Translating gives CASRIEGGLRVGAFF.

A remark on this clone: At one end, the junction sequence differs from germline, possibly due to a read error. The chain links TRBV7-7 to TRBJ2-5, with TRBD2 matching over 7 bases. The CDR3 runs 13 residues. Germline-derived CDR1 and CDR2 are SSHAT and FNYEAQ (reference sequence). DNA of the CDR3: TGTGCTAGCAGCCGAACTAGCGCGGAGACCCAGTACTTC. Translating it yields CASSRTSAETQYF. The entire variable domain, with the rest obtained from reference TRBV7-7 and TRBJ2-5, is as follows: GAGVSQSPRYKVTKRGQDVTLRCDPISSHATLYWYQQALGQGPEFLTYFNYEAQPDKSGLPSDRFSAERPEGSISTLTIQRTEQRDSAMYRCASSRTSAETQYFGPGTRLLVL.

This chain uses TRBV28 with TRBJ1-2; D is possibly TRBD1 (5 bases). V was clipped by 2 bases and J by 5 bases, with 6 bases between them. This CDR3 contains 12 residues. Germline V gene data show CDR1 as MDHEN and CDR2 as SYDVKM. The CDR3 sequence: CASSLQGYGYTF. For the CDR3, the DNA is TGTGCCAGCAGTTTACAGGGTTATGGCTACACCTTC.

Here the CDR3 reads CASSQQETGNTIYF. The CDR3 DNA follows: TGTGCCAGCAGTCAACAGGAAACTGGAAACACCATATATTTT. V usage is TRBV6-1 and J usage is TRBJ1-3, with D perhaps TRBD1 (5 bases). The CDR3 runs 14 residues. Between the trimmed V and J ends, which lost 5 bases and 2 bases, there was a span of 10 bases. Germline CDR1 is MNHNS and CDR2 is SASEGT.

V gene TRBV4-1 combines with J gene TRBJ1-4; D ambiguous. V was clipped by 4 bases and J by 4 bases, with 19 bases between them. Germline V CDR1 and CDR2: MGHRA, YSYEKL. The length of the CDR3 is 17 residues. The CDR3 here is CASSRIEAVFFNEKLFF. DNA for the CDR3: TGCGCCAGCAGCCGGATCGAAGCGGTCTTCTTTAATGAAAAACTGTTTTTT.

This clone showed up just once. In DNA form, the CDR3 reads TGCGCCAGCAGCTTACCAGACTTGAGCTCTGGAAACACCATATATTTT. Translating it yields CASSLPDLSSGNTIYF. The rearrangement links TRBV5-1 to TRBJ1-3, with D unresolved. CDR1 is SGHRS and CDR2 is YFSETQ in the germline V gene. V lost 2 bases and J 0 bases, leaving 12 bases between the germline ends. The CDR3 is 16 amino acids.

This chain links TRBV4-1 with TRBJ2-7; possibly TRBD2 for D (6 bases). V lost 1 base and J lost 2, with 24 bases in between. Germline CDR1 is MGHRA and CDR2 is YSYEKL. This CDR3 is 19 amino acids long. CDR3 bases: TGCGCCAGCAGCCAAGGAGGAAAAGGTTACCGGGACTCTACCTACGAGCAGTACTTC. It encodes CASSQGGKGYRDSTYEQYF.

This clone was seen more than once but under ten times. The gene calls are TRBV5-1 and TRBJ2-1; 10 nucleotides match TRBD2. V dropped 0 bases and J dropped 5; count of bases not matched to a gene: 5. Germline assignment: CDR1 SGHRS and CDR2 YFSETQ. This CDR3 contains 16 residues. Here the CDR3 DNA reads TGCGCCAGCAGCTTGGCATTAGCGGGGGGCAACAATGAGCAGTTCTTC. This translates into CASSLALAGGNNEQFF.

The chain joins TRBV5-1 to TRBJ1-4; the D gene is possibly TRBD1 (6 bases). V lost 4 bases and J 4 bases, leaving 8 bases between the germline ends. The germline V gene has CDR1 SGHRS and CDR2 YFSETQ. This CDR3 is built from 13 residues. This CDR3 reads CASSLGGNEKLFF. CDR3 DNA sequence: TGCGCCAGCAGCCTAGGGGGTAATGAAAAACTGTTTTTT.

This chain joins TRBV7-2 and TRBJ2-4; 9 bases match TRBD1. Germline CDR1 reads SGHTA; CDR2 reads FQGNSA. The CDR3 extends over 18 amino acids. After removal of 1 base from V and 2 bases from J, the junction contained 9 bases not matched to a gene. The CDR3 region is CASSLGLRDRDTKNIQYF. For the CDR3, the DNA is TGTGCCAGCAGCTTAGGTCTGCGGGACAGGGACACCAAAAACATTCAGTACTTC.